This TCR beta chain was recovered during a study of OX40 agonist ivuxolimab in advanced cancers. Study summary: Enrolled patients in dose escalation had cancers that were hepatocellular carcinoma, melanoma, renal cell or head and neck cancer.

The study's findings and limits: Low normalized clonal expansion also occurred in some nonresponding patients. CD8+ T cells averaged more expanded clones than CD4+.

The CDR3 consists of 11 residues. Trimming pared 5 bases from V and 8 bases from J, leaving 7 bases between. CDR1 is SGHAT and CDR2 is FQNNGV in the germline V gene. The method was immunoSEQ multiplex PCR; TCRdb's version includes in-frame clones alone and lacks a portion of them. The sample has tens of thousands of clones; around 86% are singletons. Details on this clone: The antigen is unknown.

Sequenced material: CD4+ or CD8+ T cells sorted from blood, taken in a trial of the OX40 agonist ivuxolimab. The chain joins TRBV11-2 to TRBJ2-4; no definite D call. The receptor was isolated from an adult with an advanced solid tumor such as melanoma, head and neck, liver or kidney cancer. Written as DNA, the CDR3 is TGTGCCAGCAGCCCCGACCACATTCAGTACTTC. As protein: CASSPDHIQYF.